This T cell receptor beta chain came from a study of CD8+ T cells in alopecia areata. The CDR3 totals 14 residues. Trimming removed 4 bases at V and 5 bases at J, with 9 bases between. Per the germline V gene, CDR1 is SNHLY and CDR2 is FYNNEI. Treatment defined: oral pan-JAK inhibitor, 5-10 mg twice daily. Extraction and reverse transcription of RNA yielded cDNA as the sequencing template. The table came from immunoSEQ multiplex PCR; TCRdb's copy has only in-frame clones and leaves some out. The sample contains fewer than 200,000 clones, about three fifths of which appear only once. The sample was CD8+ T cells sorted from blood, taken at week 24, from a patient treated with tofacitinib. The origin of this receptor is a human donor with alopecia areata. The chain joins TRBV2 to TRBJ1-6, with a possible D match to TRBD1 (5 bases). The CDR3 is CASSGDVDNSPLHF. The DNA of the CDR3 is TGTGCCAGCAGTGGGGACGTCGATAATTCACCCCTCCACTTT.